This T cell receptor (beta chain) stems from a study of control samples from healthy donors and cancer patients (TCRdb year 2020). About this clone itself: Its antigen target is currently unknown. One base away there is no much larger clone; base qualities are not given.

The method behind the library was the immunoSEQ multiplex PCR assay. TCRdb stores this immuneACCESS table with in-frame sequences only. Part of the clones is absent; in the studies checked, under half of the shortfall reflects unresolved V genes, and no reason is known for the rest. The sample records approximately 100,000 clones, roughly 80% of which are singletons. About 35% of the sample is taken by the ten largest. The germline V gene supplies CDR1 SGHRS and CDR2 YFSETQ. The CDR3 holds 14 amino acids from the cysteine to the phenylalanine. Only the CDR3 part of the read is kept: 42 bases, read in frame from the first base. V gives up 0 bases and J gives up 4 bases, and the segment between their germline ends measures 9 bases.

Specimen: PBMCs. The sequence joins TRBV5-1 to TRBJ2-3, with TRBD2 tentatively as D gene (6 bases match). The source of this sequence is a man between 65 and 85 years old with lung cancer. The CDR3 here reads CASSLASESDTQYF. The nucleotides read TGCGCCAGCAGCTTGGCTAGCGAATCAGATACGCAGTATTTT.